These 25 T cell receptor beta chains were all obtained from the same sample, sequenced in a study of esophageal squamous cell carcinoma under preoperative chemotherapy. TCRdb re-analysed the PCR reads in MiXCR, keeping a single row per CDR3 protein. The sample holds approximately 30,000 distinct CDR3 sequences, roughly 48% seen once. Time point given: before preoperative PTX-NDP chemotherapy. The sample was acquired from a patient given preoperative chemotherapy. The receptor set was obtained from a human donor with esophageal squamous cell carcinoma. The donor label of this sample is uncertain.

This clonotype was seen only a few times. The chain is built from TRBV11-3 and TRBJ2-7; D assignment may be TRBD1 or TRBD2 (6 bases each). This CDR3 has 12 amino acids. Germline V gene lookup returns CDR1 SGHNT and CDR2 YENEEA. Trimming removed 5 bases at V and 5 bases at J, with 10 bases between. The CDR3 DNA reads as TGTGCCAGCAGCGGGGGGCTCAACGAGCAGTACTTC. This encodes CASSGGLNEQYF.

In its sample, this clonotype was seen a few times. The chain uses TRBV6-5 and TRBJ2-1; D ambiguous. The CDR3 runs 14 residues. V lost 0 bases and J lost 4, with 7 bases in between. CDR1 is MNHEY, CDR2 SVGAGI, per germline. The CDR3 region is CASSYSSAYNEQFF. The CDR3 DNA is TGTGCCAGCAGTTACTCCTCGGCATACAATGAGCAGTTCTTC.

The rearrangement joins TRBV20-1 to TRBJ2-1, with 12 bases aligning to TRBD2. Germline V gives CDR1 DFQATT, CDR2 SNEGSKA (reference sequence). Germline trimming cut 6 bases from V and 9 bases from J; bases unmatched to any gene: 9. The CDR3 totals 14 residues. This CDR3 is CSAQTSGSMSEQFF. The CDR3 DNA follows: TGCAGTGCACAGACTAGCGGGAGTATGAGTGAGCAGTTCTTC.

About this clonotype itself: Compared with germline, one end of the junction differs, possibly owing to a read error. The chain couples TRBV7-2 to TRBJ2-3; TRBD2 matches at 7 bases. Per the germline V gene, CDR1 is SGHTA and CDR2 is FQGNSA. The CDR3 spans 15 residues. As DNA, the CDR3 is TGTGCCAGGGGCTTAGGGTGCGGGGGAGAAGGGGCGCAGTATTTC. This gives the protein CARGLGCGGEGAQYF.

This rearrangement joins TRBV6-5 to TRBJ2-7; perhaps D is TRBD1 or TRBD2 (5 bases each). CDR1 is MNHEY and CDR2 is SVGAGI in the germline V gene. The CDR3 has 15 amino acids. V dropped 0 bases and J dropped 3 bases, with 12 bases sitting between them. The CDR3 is CASSYSGDVFYEQYF. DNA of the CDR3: TGTGCCAGCAGTTACTCGGGGGATGTGTTCTACGAGCAGTACTTC.

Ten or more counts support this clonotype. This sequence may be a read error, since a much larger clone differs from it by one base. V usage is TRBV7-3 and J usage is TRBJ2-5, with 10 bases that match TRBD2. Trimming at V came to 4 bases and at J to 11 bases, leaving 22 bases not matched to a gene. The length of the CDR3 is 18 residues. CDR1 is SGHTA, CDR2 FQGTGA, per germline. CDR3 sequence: CASSSLAGDSGGYNEQYF. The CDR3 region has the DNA TGTGCCAGCAGCTCGCTAGCGGGAGACTCGGGCGGTTACAATGAGCAGTACTTC.

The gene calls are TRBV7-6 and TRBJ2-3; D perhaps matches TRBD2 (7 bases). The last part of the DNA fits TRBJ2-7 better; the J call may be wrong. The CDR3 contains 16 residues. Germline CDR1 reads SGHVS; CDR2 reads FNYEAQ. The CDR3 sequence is CASRVMGGRGTETQYF. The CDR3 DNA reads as TGTGCCAGCAGGGTGATGGGGGGGCGGGGCACAGAGACGCAGTACTTC.

CDR3 nucleotides: TGCAGTGCTCGTATGGCCCTGGGGTCTAGCACAGATACGCAGTATTTT. Its protein is CSARMALGSSTDTQYF. V usage is TRBV20-1 and J usage is TRBJ2-3; D remains ambiguous. The germline V gene encodes CDR1 DFQATT and CDR2 SNEGSKA (reference sequence). This CDR3 is built from 16 residues. Trimming shortened V by 5 bases and J by 0 bases, and 18 bases separated the two germline ends.

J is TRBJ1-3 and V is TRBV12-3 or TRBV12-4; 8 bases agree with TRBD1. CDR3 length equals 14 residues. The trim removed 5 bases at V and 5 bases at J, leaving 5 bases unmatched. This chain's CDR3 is CASSPRTGRNTIYF. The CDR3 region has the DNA TGTGCCAGCAGTCCCCGGACAGGGAGAAACACCATATATTTT.

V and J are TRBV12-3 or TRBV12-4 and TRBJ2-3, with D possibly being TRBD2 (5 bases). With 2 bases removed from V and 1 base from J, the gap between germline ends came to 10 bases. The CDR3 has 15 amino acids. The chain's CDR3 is CASSLRGIGTDTQYF. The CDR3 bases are TGTGCCAGCAGTTTAAGAGGGATCGGCACAGATACGCAGTATTTT.

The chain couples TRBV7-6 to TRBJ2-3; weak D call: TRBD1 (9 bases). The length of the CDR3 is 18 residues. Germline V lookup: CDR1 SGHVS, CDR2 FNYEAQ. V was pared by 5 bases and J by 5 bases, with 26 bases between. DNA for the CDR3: TGTGCCAGCAGCCCCTCCATAGCGGGACAGGGAAATGTAGATACGCAGTATTTT. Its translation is CASSPSIAGQGNVDTQYF.

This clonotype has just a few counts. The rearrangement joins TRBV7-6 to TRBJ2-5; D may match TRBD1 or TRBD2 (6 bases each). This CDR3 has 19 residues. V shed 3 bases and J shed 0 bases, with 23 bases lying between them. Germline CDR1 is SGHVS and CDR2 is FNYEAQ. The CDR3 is CASSLDPGLGGGDQETQYF. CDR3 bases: TGTGCCAGCAGCTTGGATCCGGGGCTCGGGGGCGGTGACCAAGAGACCCAGTACTTC.

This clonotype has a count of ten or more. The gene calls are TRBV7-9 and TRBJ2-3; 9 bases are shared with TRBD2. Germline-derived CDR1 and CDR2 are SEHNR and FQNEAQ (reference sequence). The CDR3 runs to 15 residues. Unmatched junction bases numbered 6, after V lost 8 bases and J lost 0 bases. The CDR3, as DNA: TGTGCCAGCTTAGGTCTAGCGGGGAGCACAGATACGCAGTATTTT. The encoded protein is CASLGLAGSTDTQYF.

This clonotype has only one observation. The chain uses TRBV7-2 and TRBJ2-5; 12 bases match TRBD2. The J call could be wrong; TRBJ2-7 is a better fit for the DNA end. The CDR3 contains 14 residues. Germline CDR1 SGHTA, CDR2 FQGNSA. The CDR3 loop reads CASSSSGGAYEQYF. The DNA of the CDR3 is TGTGCCAGCAGCTCTAGCGGGGGGGCCTACGAGCAGTACTTC.

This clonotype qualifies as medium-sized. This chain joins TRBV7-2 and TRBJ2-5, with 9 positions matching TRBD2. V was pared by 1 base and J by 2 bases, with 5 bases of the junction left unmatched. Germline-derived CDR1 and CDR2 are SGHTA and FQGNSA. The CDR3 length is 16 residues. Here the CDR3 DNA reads TGTGCCAGCAGCTTAGTTCGAGCGGGAGGTCAAGAGACCCAGTACTTC. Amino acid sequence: CASSLVRAGGQETQYF.

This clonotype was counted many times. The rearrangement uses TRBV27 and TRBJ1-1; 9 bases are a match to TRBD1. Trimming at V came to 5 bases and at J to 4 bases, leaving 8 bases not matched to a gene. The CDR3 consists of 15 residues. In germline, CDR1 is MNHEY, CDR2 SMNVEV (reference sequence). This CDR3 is CASSRTGVGGTEAFF. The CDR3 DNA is TGTGCCAGCAGTCGGACAGGGGTTGGCGGCACTGAAGCTTTCTTT.

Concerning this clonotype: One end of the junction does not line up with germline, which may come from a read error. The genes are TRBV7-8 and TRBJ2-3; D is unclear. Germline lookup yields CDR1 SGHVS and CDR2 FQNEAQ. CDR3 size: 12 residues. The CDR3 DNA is TGTGCCAGCAGCTTAGCGCTTGATATTCAGTATTTC. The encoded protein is CASSLALDIQYF.

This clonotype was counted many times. CDR3 amino acids: CASSLGLAGIPTDTQYF. The CDR3 region has the DNA TGTGCCAGCAGCTTAGGACTAGCGGGGATCCCCACAGATACGCAGTATTTT. The J gene is TRBJ2-3, the V gene TRBV7-9, with 11 bases that match TRBD2. The CDR3 spans 17 residues. V was pared by 1 base and J by 2 bases, with 5 bases of the junction left unmatched. Germline-derived CDR1 and CDR2 are SEHNR and FQNEAQ (reference sequence).

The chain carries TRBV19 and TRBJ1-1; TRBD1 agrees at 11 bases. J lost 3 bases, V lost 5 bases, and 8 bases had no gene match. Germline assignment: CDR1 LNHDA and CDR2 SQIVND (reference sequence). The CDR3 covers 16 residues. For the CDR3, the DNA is TGTGCCAGTAGTTCCCGGACAGGGGGCAGTTACACTGAAGCTTTCTTT. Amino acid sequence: CASSSRTGGSYTEAFF.

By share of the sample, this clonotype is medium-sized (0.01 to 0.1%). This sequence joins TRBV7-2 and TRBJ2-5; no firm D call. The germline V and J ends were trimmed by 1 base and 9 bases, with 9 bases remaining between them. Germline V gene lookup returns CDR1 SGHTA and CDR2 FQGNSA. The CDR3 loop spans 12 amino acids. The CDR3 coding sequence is TGTGCCAGCAGCTTAGGGGAAAAACCCCAGTACTTC. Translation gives CASSLGEKPQYF. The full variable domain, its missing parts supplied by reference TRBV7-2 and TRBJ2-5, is GAGVSQSPSNKVTEKGKDVELRCDPISGHTALYWYRQSLGQGLEFLIYFQGNSAPDKSGLPSDRFSAERTGGSVSTLTIQRTQQEDSAVYLCASSLGEKPQYFGPGTRLLVL.

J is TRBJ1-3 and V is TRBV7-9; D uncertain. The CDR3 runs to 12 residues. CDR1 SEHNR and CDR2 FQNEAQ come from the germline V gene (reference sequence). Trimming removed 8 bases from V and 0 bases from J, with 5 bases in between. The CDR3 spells CASHGSGNTIYF. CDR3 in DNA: TGTGCCAGCCACGGCTCTGGAAACACCATATATTTT.

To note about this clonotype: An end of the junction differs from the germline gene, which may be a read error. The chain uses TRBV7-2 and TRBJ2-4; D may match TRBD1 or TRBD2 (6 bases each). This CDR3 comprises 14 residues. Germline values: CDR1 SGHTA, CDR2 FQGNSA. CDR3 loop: CASIGGGAGDIQYF. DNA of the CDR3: TGTGCCAGCATCGGGGGCGGGGCAGGGGACATCCAGTACTTC.

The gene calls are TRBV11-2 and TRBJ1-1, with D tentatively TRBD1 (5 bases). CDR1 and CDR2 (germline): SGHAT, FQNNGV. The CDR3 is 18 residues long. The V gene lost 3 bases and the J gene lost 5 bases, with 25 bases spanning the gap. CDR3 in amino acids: CASSFRFAADPWGTEAFF. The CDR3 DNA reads TGTGCCAGCAGCTTTAGATTTGCCGCGGACCCCTGGGGGACTGAAGCTTTCTTT.

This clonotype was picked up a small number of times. The CDR3 loop is CASRGQGGRGPDTQYF. The CDR3, as DNA: TGTGCCAGCAGGGGGCAGGGGGGCAGAGGCCCAGATACGCAGTATTTT. The rearrangement joins TRBV7-2 to TRBJ2-3; TRBD1 might be the D (7 bases). The V and J ends lost 6 bases and 4 bases respectively, with 20 bases between them. From germline, CDR1 is SGHTA and CDR2 FQGNSA. There are 16 residues in the CDR3.

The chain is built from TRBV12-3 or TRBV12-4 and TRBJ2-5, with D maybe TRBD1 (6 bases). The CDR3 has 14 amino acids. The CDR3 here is CACTGPGDKKTQYF. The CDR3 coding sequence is TGTGCGTGTACCGGGCCCGGGGACAAAAAGACCCAGTACTTC.